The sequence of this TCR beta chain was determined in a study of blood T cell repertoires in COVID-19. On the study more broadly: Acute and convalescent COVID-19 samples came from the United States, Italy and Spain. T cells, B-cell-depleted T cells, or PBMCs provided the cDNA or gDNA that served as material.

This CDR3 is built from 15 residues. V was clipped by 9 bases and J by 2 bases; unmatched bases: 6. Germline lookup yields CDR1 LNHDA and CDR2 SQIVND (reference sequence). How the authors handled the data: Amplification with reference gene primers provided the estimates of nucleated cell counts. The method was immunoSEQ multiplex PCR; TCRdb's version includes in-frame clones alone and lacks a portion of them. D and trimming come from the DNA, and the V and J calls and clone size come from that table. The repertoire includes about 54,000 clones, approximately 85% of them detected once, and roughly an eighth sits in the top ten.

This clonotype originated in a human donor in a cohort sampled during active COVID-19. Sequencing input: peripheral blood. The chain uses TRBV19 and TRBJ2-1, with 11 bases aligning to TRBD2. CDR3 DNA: TGTGCCAGCACCGGGACTAGCGGCACCTACAATGAGCAGTTCTTC. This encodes CASTGTSGTYNEQFF.